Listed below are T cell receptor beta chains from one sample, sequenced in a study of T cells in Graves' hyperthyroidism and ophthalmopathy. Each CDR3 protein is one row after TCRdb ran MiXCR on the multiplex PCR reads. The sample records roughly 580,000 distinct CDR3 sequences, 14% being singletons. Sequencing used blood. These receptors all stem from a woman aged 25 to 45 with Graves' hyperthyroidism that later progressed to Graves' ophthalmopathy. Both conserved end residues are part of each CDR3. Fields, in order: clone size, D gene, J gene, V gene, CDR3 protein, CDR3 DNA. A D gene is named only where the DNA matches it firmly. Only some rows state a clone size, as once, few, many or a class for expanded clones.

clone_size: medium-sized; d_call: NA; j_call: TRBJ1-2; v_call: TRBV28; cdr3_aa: CASSFGGDGYTF; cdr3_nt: TGTGCCAGCAGTTTCGGAGGGGATGGCTACACCTTC
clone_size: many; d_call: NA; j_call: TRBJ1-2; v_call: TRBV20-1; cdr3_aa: CSAREGGSGDYGYTF; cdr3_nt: TGCAGTGCTAGAGAGGGGGGAAGTGGGGACTATGGCTACACCTTC
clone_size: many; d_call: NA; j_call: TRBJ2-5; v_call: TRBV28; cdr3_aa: CASTPLGGGETQYF; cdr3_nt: TGTGCCAGCACCCCATTGGGAGGGGGAGAGACCCAGTACTTC
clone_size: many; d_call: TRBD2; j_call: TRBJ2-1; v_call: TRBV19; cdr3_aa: CASSIRRASGAYNEQFF; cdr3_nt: TGTGCCAGTAGTATTCGTAGGGCTAGCGGAGCCTACAATGAGCAGTTCTTC
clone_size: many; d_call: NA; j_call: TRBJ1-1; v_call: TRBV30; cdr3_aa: CAWTTREEAFF; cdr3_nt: TGTGCCTGGACAACCCGGGAAGAAGCTTTCTTT
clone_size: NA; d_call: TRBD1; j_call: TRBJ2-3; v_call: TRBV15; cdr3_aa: CATNPGRGSTDTQYF; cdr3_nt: TGTGCCACCAACCCGGGCAGGGGGTCCACAGATACGCAGTATTTT
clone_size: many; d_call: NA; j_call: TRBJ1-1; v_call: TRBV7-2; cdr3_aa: CASSGSIDTEAFF; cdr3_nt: TGTGCCAGCAGCGGGAGCATCGACACTGAAGCTTTCTTT
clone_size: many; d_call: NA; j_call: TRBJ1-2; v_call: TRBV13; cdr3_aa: CASSLGAEGYTF; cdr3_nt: TGTGCCAGCAGCTTAGGGGCAGAGGGCTACACCTTC
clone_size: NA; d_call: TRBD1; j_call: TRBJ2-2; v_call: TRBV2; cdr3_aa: CASSEETGALDTGELFF; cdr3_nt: TGTGCCAGCAGTGAAGAAACAGGGGCTTTAGACACCGGGGAGCTGTTTTTT
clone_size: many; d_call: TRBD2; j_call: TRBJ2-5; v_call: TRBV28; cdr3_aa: CASSGRVQETQYF; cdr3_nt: TGTGCCAGCAGCGGGAGGGTCCAAGAGACCCAGTACTTC
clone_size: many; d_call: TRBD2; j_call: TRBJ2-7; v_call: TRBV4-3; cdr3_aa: CASSQEYGRADSGQYF; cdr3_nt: TGCGCCAGCAGCCAAGAGTACGGGAGGGCTGATTCAGGGCAGTACTTC
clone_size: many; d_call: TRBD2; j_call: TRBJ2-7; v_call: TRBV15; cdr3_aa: CATSGLARKYEQYF; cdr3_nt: TGTGCCACCAGTGGACTAGCCCGTAAGTACGAGCAGTACTTC
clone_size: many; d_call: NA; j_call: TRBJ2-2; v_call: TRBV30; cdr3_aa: CAWMGGARAGELFF; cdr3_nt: TGTGCCTGGATGGGGGGCGCAAGGGCCGGGGAGCTGTTTTTT
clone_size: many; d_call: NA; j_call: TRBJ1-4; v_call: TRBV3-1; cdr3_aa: CASSQVEEKLFF; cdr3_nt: TGTGCCAGCAGCCAAGTGGAGGAAAAACTGTTTTTT
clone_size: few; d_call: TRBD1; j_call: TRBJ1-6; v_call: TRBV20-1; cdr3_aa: CSASPITGGGSPLHF; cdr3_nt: TGCAGTGCTAGTCCTATAACAGGGGGCGGATCACCCCTCCACTTT
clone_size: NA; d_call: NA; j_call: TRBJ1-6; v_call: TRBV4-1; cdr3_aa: CASSQDLPFSPLHF; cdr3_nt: TGCGCCAGCAGCCAAGATCTTCCGTTTTCACCCCTCCACTTT
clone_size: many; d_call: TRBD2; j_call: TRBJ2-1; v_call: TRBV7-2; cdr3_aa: CASSLILAGMYNEQFF; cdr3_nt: TGTGCCAGCAGCTTAATTCTAGCGGGAATGTACAATGAGCAGTTCTTC
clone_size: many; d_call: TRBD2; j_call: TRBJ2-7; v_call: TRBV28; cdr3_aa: CASSSLSGRAYEQYF; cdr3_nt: TGTGCCAGCAGCTCCCTGAGCGGGAGGGCCTACGAGCAGTACTTC
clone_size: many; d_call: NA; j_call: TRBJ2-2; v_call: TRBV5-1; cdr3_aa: CASSQQTGNTGELFF; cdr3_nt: TGCGCCAGCAGCCAACAGACAGGGAACACCGGGGAGCTGTTTTTT
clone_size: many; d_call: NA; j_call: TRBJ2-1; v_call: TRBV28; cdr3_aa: CASSSPGGNQYNEQFF; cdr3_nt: TGTGCCAGCAGTTCCCCGGGCGGGAACCAGTACAATGAGCAGTTCTTC
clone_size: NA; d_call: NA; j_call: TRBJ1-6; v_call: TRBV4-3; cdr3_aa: CASKQESSYNSPLHF; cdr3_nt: TGCGCCAGCAAACAGGAAAGCTCCTATAATTCACCCCTCCACTTT
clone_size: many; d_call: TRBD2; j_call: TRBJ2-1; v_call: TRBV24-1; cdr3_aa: CATSDRARLAGDLNEQFF; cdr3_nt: TGTGCCACCAGTGACCGTGCAAGGCTAGCGGGAGATCTAAATGAGCAGTTCTTC
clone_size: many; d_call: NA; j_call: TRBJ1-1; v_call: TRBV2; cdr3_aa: CASMGGTEAFF; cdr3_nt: TGTGCCAGCATGGGGGGGACTGAAGCTTTCTTT
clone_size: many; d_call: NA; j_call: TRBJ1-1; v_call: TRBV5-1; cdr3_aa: CASAGTDYTEAFF; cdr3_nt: TGCGCCAGCGCAGGGACTGATTACACTGAAGCTTTCTTT
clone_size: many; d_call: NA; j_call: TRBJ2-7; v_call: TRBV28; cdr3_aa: CASSSGSLSYEQYF; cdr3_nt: TGTGCCAGCAGTTCCGGGTCCCTCTCCTACGAGCAGTACTTC
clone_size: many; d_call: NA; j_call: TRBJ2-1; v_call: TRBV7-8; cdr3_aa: CASSLVLVYNEQFF; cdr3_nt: TGTGCCAGCAGCTTAGTGCTAGTCTACAATGAGCAGTTCTTC
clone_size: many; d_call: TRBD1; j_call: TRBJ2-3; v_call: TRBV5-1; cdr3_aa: CASSLTTGVRTDTQYF; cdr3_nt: TGCGCCAGCAGCTTGACTACAGGGGTTCGAACAGATACGCAGTATTTT
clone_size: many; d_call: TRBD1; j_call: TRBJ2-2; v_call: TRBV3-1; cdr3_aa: CASSQEQGLGELFF; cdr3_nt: TGTGCCAGCAGCCAAGAACAGGGGTTGGGGGAGCTGTTTTTT
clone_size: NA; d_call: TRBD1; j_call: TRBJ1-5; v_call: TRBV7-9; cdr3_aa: CASSLTGLDQPQHF; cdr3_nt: TGTGCCAGCAGCTTGACAGGGTTGGATCAGCCCCAGCATTTT
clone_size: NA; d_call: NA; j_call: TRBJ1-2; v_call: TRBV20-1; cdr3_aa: CSATLTGGGRGYTF; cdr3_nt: TGCAGTGCTACCCTCACCGGGGGCGGACGAGGCTACACCTTC
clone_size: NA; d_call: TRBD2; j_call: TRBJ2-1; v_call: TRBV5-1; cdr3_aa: CASSPLGGTSGRHNEQFF; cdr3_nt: TGCGCCAGCAGCCCCCTAGGGGGGACTAGCGGGAGGCACAATGAGCAGTTCTTC
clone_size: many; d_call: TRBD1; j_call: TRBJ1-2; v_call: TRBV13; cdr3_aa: CASNRQGKDGYTF; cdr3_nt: TGTGCCAGCAACCGACAGGGCAAAGATGGCTACACCTTC
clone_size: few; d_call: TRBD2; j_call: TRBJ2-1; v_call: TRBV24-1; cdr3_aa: CATSDLGLAGGYNEQFF; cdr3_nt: TGTGCCACCAGTGATTTAGGCCTAGCGGGAGGTTACAATGAGCAGTTCTTC
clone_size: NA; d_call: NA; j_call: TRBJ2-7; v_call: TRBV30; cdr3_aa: CAWSGEYEQYF; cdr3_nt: TGTGCCTGGAGTGGCGAATACGAGCAGTACTTC
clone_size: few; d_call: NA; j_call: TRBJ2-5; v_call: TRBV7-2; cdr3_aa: CASSLEAAAEKTQYF; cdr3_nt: TGTGCCAGCAGCTTAGAGGCGGCGGCCGAAAAGACCCAGTACTTC
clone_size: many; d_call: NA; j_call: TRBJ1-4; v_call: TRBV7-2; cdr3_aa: CASSPDPRANEKLFF; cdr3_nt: TGTGCCAGCAGCCCAGACCCGAGGGCTAATGAAAAACTGTTTTTT
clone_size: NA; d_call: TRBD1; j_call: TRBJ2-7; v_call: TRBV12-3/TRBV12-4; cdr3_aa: CASSWTGAHTSYEQYF; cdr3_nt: TGTGCCAGCAGCTGGACAGGGGCCCATACTTCCTACGAGCAGTACTTC
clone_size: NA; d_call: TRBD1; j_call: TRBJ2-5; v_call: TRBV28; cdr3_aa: CASSLRGPQETQYF; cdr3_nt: TGTGCCAGCAGTTTAAGGGGGCCTCAAGAGACCCAGTACTTC
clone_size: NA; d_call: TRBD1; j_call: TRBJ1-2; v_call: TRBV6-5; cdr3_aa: CASSYGPGQGNLYGYTF; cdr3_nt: TGTGCCAGCAGTTACGGACCGGGACAGGGGAATCTCTATGGCTACACCTTC
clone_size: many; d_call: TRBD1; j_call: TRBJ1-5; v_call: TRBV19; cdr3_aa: CASKDRVGPQHF; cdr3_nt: TGTGCCAGTAAGGACAGGGTTGGGCCCCAGCATTTT
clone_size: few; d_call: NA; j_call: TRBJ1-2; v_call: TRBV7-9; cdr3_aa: CASSRAGNYGYTF; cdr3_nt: TGTGCCAGCAGTCGAGCAGGGAACTATGGCTACACCTTC
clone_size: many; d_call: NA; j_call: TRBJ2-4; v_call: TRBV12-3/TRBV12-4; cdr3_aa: CASSWRGGKNIQYF; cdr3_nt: TGTGCCAGCAGTTGGCGGGGAGGCAAAAACATTCAGTACTTC
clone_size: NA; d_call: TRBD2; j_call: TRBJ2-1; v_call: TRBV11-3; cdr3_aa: CASSSFPTSGNEQFF; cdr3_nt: TGTGCCAGCAGCTCATTTCCGACTAGCGGCAATGAGCAGTTCTTC